This T cell receptor beta chain was identified during a study of identical twins. Using its own MiXCR run on the 5' RACE reads, TCRdb lists one record per CDR3 protein. Of hundreds of thousands of distinct CDR3 sequences listed, over 8.5% are singletons. The V end lost 4 bases, the J end lost 6 bases, and 3 bases lay between the germline ends. Germline lookup yields CDR1 SGHTA and CDR2 FQGNSA. This CDR3 has 11 amino acids. This sample also belongs to another study, concerning yellow fever vaccine responses in identical twins.

The receptor's source is a woman younger than 30 in good health. The sequencing sample was made of PBMCs. The genes are TRBV7-2 and TRBJ1-4; no definite D call. The CDR3 DNA follows: TGTGCCAGCAGCTCACATGAAAAACTGTTTTTT. As protein: CASSSHEKLFF.